This entry describes one TCR beta chain. Its antigen is unknown. The source of the sample is a study of T-cell reconstitution after alpha-beta-depleted transplantation in children. Unique molecular identifiers featured in how the TCRbeta library was prepared. TCRdb processed the PCR reads anew with MiXCR; each CDR3 protein has one entry. The data contain around 490,000 distinct CDR3 sequences, roughly an eighth of them seen just once; the ten biggest clones take up 12% to 15%. Overall study findings and caveats: Surviving recipient cells, namely T cells and thymic progenitors, were the source of high day-60 TCRbeta diversity in some patients. T cells produced anew were the main source of T-cell counts and diversity one year after transplant.

Germline CDR1 is KGHSH and CDR2 is LQKENI. The CDR3 sequence is 17 residues long. Deletions cut 3 bases from V and 3 bases from J, with 19 bases between. J is TRBJ2-3 and V is TRBV18, with D possibly matching TRBD1 (6 bases). The material sequenced was PBMCs, mostly from graft donor cells, taken 180 days after TCRalphabeta/CD19-depleted stem cell transplant. This TCR was sampled from a female patient between 2 and 10 years old who had a stem cell transplant for aplastic anemia, so the T cells may come from the graft donor. The CDR3: CASSPSPPSGVTDTQYF. The CDR3 DNA sequence: TGTGCCAGCTCACCTTCTCCCCCGTCAGGGGTGACAGATACGCAGTATTTT.